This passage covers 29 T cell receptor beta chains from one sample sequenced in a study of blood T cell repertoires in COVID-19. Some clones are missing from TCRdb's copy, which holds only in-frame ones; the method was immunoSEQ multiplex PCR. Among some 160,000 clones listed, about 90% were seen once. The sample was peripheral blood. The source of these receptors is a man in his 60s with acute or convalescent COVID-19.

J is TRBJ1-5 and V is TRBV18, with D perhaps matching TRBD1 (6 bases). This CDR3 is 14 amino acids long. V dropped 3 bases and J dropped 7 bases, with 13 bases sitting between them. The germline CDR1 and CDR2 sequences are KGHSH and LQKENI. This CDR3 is CASSPSRTVQPQHF. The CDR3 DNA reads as TGTGCCAGCTCACCTTCACGGACAGTGCAGCCCCAGCATTTT.

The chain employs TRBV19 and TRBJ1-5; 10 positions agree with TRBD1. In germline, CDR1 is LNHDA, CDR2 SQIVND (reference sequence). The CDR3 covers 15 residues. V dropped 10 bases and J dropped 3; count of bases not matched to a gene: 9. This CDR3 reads CATASTGGPNQPQHF. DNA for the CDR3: TGTGCCACGGCTTCGACAGGGGGCCCCAATCAGCCCCAGCATTTT. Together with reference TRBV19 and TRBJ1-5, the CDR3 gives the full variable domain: DGGITQSPKYLFRKEGQNVTLSCEQNLNHDAMYWYRQDPGQGLRLIYYSQIVNDFQKGDIAEGYSVSREKKESFPLTVTSAQKNPTAFYLCATASTGGPNQPQHFGDGTRLSIL.

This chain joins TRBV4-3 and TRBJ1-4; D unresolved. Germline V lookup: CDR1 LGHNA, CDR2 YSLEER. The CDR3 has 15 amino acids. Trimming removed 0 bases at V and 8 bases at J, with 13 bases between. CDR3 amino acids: CASSQDEGSVEKLFF. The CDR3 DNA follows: TGCGCCAGCAGCCAAGATGAGGGTTCTGTGGAAAAACTGTTTTTT.

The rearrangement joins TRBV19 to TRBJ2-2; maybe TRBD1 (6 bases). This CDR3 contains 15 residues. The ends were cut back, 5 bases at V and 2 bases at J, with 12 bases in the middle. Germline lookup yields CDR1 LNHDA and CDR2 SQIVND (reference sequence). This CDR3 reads CASSPGTSNTGELFF. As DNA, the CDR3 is TGTGCCAGTAGTCCCGGGACATCCAACACCGGGGAGCTGTTTTTT.

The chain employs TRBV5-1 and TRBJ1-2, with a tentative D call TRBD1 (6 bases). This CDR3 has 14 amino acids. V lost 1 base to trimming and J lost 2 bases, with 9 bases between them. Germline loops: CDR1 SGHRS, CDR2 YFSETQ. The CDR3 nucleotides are TGCGCCAGCAGCTTGAGTCAGGGGAACTATGGCTACACCTTC. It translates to CASSLSQGNYGYTF.

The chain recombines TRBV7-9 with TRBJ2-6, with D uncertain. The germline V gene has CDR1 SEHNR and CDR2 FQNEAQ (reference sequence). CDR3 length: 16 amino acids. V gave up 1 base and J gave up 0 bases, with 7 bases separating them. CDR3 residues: CASSLGRSSGANVLTF. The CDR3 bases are TGTGCCAGCAGCTTAGGTCGGAGCTCTGGGGCCAACGTCCTGACTTTC. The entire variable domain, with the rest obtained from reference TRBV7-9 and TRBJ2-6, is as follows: DTGVSQNPRHKITKRGQNVTFRCDPISEHNRLYWYRQTLGQGPEFLTYFQNEAQLEKSRLLSDRFSAERPKGSFSTLEIQRTEQGDSAMYLCASSLGRSSGANVLTFGAGSRLTVL.

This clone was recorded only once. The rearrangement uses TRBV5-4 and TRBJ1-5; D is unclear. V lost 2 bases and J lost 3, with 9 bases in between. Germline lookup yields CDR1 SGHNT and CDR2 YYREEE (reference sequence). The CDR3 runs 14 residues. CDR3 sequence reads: CASSLPGNNQPQHF. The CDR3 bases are TGTGCCAGCAGCTTACCGGGAAACAATCAGCCCCAGCATTTT.

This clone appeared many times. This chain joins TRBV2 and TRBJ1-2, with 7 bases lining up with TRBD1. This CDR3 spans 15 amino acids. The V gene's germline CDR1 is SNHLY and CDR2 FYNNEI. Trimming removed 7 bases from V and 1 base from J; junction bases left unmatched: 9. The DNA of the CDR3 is TGTGCCAGCAAGGGCAGGGGGGTCCTTAACTATGGCTACACCTTC. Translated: CASKGRGVLNYGYTF. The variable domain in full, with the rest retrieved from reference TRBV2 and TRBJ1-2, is EPEVTQTPSHQVTQMGQEVILRCVPISNHLYFYWYRQILGQKVEFLVSFYNNEISEKSEIFDDQFSVERPDGSNFTLKIRSTKLEDSAMYFCASKGRGVLNYGYTFGSGTRLTVV.

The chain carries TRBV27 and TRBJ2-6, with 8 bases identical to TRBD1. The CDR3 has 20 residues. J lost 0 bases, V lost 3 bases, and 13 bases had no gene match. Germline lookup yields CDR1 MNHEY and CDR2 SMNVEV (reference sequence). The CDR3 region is CASSFRTGRLASSGANVLTF. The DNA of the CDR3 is TGTGCCAGCAGTTTTAGGACAGGGAGGTTGGCTAGCTCTGGGGCCAACGTCCTGACTTTC.

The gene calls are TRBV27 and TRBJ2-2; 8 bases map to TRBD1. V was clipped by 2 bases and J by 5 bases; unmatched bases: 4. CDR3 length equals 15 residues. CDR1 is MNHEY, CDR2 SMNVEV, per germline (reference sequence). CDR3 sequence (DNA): TGTGCCAGCAGTTTAGACAGGGGTGGGACCGGGGAGCTGTTTTTT. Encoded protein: CASSLDRGGTGELFF.

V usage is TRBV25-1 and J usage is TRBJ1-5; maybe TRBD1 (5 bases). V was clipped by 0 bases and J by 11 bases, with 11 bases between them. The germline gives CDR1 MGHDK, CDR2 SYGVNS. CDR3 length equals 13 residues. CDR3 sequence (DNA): TGTGCCAGCAGTGAATATTCTGGGGGGGCCCAGCATTTT. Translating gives CASSEYSGGAQHF.

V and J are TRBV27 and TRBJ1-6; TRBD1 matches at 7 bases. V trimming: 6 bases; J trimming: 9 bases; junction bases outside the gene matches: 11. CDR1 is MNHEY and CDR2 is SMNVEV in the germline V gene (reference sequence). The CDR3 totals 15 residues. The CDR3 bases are TGTGCCAGCAGAATCTACCGGGACAGAGGTTCACCCCTCCACTTT. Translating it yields CASRIYRDRGSPLHF.

CDR3 sequence (DNA): TGTGCCAGCAGCTTGGAAGGGGGTGGTGAAAAACTGTTTTTT. This codes for CASSLEGGGEKLFF. The genes are TRBV13 and TRBJ1-4; D may be TRBD1 (6 bases). Trimming pared 3 bases from V and 7 bases from J, leaving 12 bases between. Germline V gives CDR1 PRHDT, CDR2 FYEKMQ (reference sequence). The CDR3 loop spans 14 amino acids.

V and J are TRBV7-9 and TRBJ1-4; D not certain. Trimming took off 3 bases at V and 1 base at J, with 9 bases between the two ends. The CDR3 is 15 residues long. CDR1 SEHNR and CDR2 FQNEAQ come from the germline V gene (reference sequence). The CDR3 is CASSFGSGTNEKLFF. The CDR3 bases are TGTGCCAGCAGCTTTGGGTCAGGAACTAATGAAAAACTGTTTTTT.

CDR3 sequence: CASSLAPSGGYEQYF. DNA for the CDR3: TGTGCCAGCAGCTTGGCCCCCAGCGGGGGCTACGAGCAGTACTTC. The rearrangement joins TRBV5-4 to TRBJ2-7; 8 nucleotides match TRBD2. The CDR3 loop spans 15 amino acids. The V and J ends lost 0 bases and 3 bases, in that order; junction bases with no gene match: 5. In germline, CDR1 is SGHNT, CDR2 YYREEE (reference sequence).

The CDR3 coding sequence is TGTGCCAGCAGCTTGCGCGTAAGGGGGCGATGGTATGGCTACACCTTC. It specifies CASSLRVRGRWYGYTF. The J gene is TRBJ1-2, the V gene TRBV5-8, with 7 positions matching TRBD1. Trimming took 1 base from V and 5 from J; bases not matched to a gene: 11. The CDR3 is made up of 16 amino acids. The germline gives CDR1 SGHTS, CDR2 YDEGEE.

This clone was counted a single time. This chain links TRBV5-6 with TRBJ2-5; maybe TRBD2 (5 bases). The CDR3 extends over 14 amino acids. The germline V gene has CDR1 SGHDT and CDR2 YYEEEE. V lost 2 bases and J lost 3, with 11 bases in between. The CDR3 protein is CASSLTRGEETQYF. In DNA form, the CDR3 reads TGTGCCAGCAGCTTAACTCGGGGAGAAGAGACCCAGTACTTC.

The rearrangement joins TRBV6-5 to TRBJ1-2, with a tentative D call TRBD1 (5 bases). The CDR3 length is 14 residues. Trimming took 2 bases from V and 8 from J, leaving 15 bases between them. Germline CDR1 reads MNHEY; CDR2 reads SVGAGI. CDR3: CASSYQGRDWGYTF. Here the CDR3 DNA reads TGTGCCAGCAGTTACCAGGGAAGAGATTGGGGCTACACCTTC.

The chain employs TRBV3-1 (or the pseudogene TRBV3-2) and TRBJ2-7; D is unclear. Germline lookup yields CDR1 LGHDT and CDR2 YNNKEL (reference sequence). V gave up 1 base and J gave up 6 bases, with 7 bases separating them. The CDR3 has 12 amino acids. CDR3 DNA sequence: TGTGCCAGCAGCCAAGTCCCGGGCGAGCAGTACTTC. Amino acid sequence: CASSQVPGEQYF.

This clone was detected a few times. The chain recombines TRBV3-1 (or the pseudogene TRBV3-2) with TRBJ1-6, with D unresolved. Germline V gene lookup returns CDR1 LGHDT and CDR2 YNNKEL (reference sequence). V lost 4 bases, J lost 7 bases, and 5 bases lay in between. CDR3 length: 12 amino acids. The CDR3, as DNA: TGTGCCAGCAGCCTCTCGAATTCACCCCTCCACTTT. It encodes CASSLSNSPLHF.

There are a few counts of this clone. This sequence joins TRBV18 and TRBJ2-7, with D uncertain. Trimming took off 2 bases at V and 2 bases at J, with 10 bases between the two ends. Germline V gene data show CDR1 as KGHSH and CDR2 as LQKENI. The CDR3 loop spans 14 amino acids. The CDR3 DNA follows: TGTGCCAGCTCACCAATCAGTACCACCTACGAGCAGTACTTC. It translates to CASSPISTTYEQYF.

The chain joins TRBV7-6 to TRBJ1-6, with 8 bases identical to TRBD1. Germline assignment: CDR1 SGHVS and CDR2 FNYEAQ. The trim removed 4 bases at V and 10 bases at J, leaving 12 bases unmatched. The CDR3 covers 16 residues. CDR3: CASSSLTWTGHSPLHF. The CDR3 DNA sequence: TGTGCCAGCAGCTCCCTAACTTGGACAGGGCACTCACCCCTCCACTTT.

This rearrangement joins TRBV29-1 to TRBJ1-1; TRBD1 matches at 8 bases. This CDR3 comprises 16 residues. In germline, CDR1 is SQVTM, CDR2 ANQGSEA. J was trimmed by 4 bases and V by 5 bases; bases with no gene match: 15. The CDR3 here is CSVSWTGPFLSTEAFF. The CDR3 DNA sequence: TGCAGCGTTTCTTGGACAGGGCCCTTTTTGTCCACTGAAGCTTTCTTT.

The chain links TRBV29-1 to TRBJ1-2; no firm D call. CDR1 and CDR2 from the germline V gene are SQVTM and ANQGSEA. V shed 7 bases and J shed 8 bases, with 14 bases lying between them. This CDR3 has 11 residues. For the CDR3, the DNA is TGCAGCGCCTCAACTCCGGGAGGCTACACCTTC. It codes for CSASTPGGYTF.

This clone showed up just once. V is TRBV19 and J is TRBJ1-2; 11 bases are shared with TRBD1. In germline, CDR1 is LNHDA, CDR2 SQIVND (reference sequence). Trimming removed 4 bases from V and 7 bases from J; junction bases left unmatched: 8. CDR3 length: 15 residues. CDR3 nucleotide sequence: TGTGCCAGTAGTACCCGGGACAGGGGGTTAGGTGGCTACACCTTC. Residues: CASSTRDRGLGGYTF.

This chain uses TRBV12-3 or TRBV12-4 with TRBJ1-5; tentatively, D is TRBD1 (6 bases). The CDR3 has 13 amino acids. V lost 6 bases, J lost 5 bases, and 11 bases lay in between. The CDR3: CASSGQLDQPQHF. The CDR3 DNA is TGTGCCAGCAGCGGACAGTTGGATCAGCCCCAGCATTTT.

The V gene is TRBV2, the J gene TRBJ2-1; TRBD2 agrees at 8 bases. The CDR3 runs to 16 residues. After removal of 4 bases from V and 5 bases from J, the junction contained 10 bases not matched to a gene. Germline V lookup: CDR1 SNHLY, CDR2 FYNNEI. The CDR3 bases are TGTGCCAGCAGTGTTGGGACCGGGGGGGGACACAATGAGCAGTTCTTC. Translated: CASSVGTGGGHNEQFF.

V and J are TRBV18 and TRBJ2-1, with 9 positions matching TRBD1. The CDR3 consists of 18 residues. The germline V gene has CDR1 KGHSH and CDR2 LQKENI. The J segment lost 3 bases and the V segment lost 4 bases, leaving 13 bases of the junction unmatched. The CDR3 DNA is TGTGCCAGCTCACGATACGGGACGCTGACAGGGGGCTACAATGAGCAGTTCTTC. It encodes CASSRYGTLTGGYNEQFF.

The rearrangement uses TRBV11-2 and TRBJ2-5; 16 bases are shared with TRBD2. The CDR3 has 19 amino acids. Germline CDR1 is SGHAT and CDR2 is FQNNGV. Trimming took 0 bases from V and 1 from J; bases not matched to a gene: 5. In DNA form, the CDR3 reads TGTGCCAGCAGCTTAGAAAGGGGACTAGCGGGGGGGAGCCAAGAGACCCAGTACTTC. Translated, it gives CASSLERGLAGGSQETQYF.